This T cell receptor beta chain was captured by sequencing in a study of beta chain features in type 1 diabetes. Expressed TCRB transcripts were sequenced after all isolated RNA was converted to cDNA. The table came from immunoSEQ multiplex PCR; TCRdb's copy has only in-frame clones and leaves some out. The data contain some 100,000 clones, roughly 40% of them singletons. Germline V gene sequence: CDR1 SGHDN, CDR2 FVKESK. V was pared by 0 bases and J by 3 bases, with 12 bases of the junction left unmatched. This CDR3 has 19 residues. A CD45RO/CCR7/CD25/CD127/CD95/CD27 panel sorted naive, central memory, regulatory and stem cell-like memory CD4+ cells. This clone occurred a few times.

The receptor's source is a woman aged 18-29 years in good health. Sample: stem cell memory CD4+ T cells from blood. This chain uses TRBV14 with TRBJ2-1, with 9 bases fitting TRBD2. CDR3 sequence (DNA): TGTGCCAGCAGCCAAGATCTCTACCTAGCGGGACCATTCTACAATGAGCAGTTCTTC. Encoded protein: CASSQDLYLAGPFYNEQFF.